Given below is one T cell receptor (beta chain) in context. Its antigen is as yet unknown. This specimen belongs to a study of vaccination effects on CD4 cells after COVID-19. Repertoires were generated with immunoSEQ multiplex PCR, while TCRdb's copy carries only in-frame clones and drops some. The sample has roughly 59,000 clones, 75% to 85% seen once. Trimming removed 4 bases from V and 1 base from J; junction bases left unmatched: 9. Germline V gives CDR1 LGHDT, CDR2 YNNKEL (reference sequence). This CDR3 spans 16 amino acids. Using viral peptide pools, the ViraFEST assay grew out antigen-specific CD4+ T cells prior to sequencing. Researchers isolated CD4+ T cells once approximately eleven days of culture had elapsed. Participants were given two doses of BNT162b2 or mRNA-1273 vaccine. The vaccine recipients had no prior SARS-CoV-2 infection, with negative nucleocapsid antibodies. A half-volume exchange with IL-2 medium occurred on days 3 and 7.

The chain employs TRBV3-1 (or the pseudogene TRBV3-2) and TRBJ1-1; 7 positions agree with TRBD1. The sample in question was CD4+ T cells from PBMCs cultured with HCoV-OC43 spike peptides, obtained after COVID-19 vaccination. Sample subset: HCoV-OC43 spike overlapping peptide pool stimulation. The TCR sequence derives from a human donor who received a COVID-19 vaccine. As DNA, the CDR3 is TGTGCCAGCAGCCCCGGGACAGCCAAAGGGAACACTGAAGCTTTCTTT. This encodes CASSPGTAKGNTEAFF.